This T cell receptor beta chain emerged from a study of cytomegalovirus exposure and HLA in healthy donors. Points on this clone: Its matching antigen is unknown.

The study's findings and limits: Listed as cytomegalovirus-associated were over 150 TCR beta chains. Analysis was carried out at a later point, and it linked a missense DCLRE1C variant to TCR beta V- and J-gene trimming. Several V segments, TRBV6-2 and TRBV6-3 among them, could not be told apart and were dropped.

V was pared by 7 bases and J by 4 bases, with 10 bases between. The CDR3 covers 12 residues. Primers for the PCR totalled 60 Vbeta and 13 Jbeta. The table came from immunoSEQ multiplex PCR; TCRdb's copy has only in-frame clones and leaves some out. The table lists about 190,000 clones, around 82% of them singletons, with approximately 1.6% in the top ten. Sequencing was performed on PBMCs. The chain combines TRBV23-1 with TRBJ2-5, with D hard to call. TRBV23-1 is noted as an ORF with a role that remains uncertain. The sequence was obtained from a man aged 35 to 55 in good health and CMV-seropositive. CDR3 bases: TGCGCCAGCAAAGACAATCCAGAGACCCAGTACTTC. Its protein is CASKDNPETQYF.